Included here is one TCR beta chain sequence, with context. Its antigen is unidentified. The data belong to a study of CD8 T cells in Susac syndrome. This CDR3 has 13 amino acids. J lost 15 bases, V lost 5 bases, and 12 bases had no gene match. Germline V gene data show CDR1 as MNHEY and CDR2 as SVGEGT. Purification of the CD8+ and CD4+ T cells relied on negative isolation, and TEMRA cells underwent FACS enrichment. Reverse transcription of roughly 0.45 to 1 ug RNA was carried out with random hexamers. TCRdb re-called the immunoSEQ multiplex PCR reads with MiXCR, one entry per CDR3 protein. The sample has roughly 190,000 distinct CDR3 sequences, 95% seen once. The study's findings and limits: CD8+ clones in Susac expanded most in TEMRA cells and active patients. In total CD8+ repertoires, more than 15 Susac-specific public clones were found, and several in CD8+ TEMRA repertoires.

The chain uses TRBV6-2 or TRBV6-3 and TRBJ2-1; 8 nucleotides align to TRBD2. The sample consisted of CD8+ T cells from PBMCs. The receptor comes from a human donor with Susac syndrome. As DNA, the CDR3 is TGTGCCAGCAGTCCGGGACTAGTAGTCTCTTGGTTCTTC. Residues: CASSPGLVVSWFF.